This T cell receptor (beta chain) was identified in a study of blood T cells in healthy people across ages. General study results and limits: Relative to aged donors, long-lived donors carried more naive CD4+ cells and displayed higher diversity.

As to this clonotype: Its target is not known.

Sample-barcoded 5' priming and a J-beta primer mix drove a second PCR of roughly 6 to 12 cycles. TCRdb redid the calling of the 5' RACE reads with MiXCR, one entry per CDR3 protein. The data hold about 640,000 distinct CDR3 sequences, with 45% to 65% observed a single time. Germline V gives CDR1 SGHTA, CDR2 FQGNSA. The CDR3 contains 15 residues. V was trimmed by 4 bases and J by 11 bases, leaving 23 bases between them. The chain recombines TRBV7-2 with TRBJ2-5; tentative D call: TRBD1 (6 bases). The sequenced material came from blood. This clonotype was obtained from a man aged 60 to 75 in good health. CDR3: CASSSTGQIYNEQYF. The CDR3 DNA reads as TGTGCCAGCAGCTCTACAGGGCAAATATACAATGAGCAGTACTTC.